The entry below gives a single T cell receptor (beta chain) sequence along with its context. The antigen remains unidentified. Looked up from germline, CDR1 is LNHDA and CDR2 is SQIVND (reference sequence). The CDR3 has 15 residues. Germline trimming cut 2 bases from V and 1 base from J; bases unmatched to any gene: 2. These data originate in a study of beta chain features in type 1 diabetes. Of the isolated RNA, all was reverse transcribed, and so the sequenced material was expressed TCRB transcripts. Produced via immunoSEQ multiplex PCR; TCRdb's table is partial and in-frame only. The repertoire holds roughly 150,000 clones, with approximately 10% as singletons. Using CD45RO/CCR7/CD25/CD127/CD95/CD27, CD4+ naive, central memory, regulatory and stem cell-like memory cells were sorted. General study findings and limits: Type 1 diabetes patients showed a moderate but significant shortening of TCRB CDR3s in all four CD4+ subsets.

The sample taken for sequencing was central memory CD4+ T cells from blood. This receptor was obtained from a woman younger than 45 with type 1 diabetes. This chain connects TRBV19 to TRBJ1-1, with 9 bases matching TRBD1. Written as DNA, the CDR3 is TGTGCCAGTAGTATATTGGGACAGGGGAACACTGAAGCTTTCTTT. It translates to CASSILGQGNTEAFF.